The entry below describes one TCR beta chain. The antigen is undetermined. TCR beta cDNA libraries had unique molecular identifiers. Out of roughly 1 to 10 million T cells, about 500,000 cDNA molecules were generated. Each CDR3 protein gets one entry after TCRdb re-called the PCR reads with MiXCR. The sample holds roughly 870,000 distinct CDR3 sequences, roughly half seen once. This entry belongs to a study of post-analysis software for immune sequencing data. Whole-study context: Patients with relapsing-remitting, secondary progressive and progressive-relapsing multiple sclerosis courses were all represented.

Study-wide findings and caveats: Five TRBV segments were significantly more frequent in patients than in controls. TRBV5-6, TRBV5-1 and TRBV20-1 were among these segments. Diversity measured as normalized Chao1 was significantly lower in multiple sclerosis patients than in controls. Those samples that were prepared in the same batch co-clustered strongly by F measure.

The V gene's germline CDR1 is SQVTM and CDR2 ANQGSEA. The CDR3 contains 13 residues. V was pared by 6 bases and J by 4 bases, with 4 bases of the junction left unmatched. The receptor was isolated from a girl aged 5 to 17 with multiple sclerosis. V is TRBV29-1 and J is TRBJ1-5; 9 positions match TRBD1. Sequenced input: blood. Here the CDR3 DNA reads TGCAGCGTACGGGACAGGGAGAATCAGCCCCAGCATTTT. Amino acids: CSVRDRENQPQHF.